Reported below is one TCR beta chain. The target of this receptor is not known. The record has no base qualities; no much larger clone is one base away. The intended sense of this specimen's treatment or condition label: roughly ten-day PBMC culture with coronavirus spike peptide pools or control peptides (ViraFEST assay). The ViraFEST assay, used in the study, expanded antigen-specific T cells with peptide pools and then identified the expanded clonotypes through TCR sequencing. The positive SARS-CoV-2 PCR tests of the convalescent patients were dated from March to December 2020, before the Alpha, Beta and Delta variants emerged in the United States. Each well held 2.1 million or so PBMCs cultured in IMDM containing about 5% human AB serum and approximately 9.8 IU/ml IL-2, with about 9.1 ug/ml peptide pools added. On days 3 and 7, half of the culture medium was replaced with fresh IL-2-containing medium. Once the cells had been in culture for over 9 days, the EasySep CD4+ T cell isolation kit was used to isolate CD4+ T cells by negative selection. PBMCs were separated from whole blood using Ficoll-Paque Plus gradient centrifugation and then either used fresh or cryopreserved at -140C. Culture conditions were generally each tested in triplicate wells.

This record comes from a study of vaccination and CD4 T cells after COVID-19 (dated by TCRdb to 2022 to 2024). A note on the overall study: Convalescent patients had a positive SARS-CoV-2 result on nasal swab PCR, and of these patients, some 10 had mild disease and one had severe disease. Two doses of either the Pfizer-BioNTech BNT162b2 vaccine (n=8) or the Moderna mRNA-1273 vaccine (n=2) were administered to participants. In approximately eleven COVID-19 convalescent patients and a handful of infection-naive healthy vaccine recipients, the spike-specific CD4+ TCR repertoire before mRNA vaccination was compared with the repertoire after mRNA vaccination. Overlapping spike peptide pools from SARS-CoV-2 and from the common cold coronaviruses HCoV-NL63, HCoV-OC43 and HCoV-229E were used as culture stimuli. Control cultures used a CEFX viral epitope pool as positive control, an HIV-1 Nef peptide pool as negative control, or no peptide. The convalescent cohort included six males and four females, with two Hispanic individuals, seven Caucasians, two Asians and one multiracial person. Post-vaccine blood samples were obtained a median of roughly 75 days after the second vaccine dose, with a range of roughly 14 to 241 days. Post-COVID blood samples from convalescent patients were collected a median of around 110 days after diagnosis, with a range of 35 to 161 days. What the work shows at the level of the full study, not this receptor alone: Although the median number of SARS-CoV-2-reactive clonotypes went up from fewer than 25 after infection to 38 after vaccination, the increase was not significant. In convalescent patients, a median roughly 86% of post-vaccine SARS-CoV-2-reactive clones were detected only after vaccination, suggesting vaccine-specific priming. Of the vaccine-specific clones found in convalescent patients, nearly all (304 of 307) were mono-reactive for SARS-CoV-2 spike instead of being cross-reactive with common cold coronaviruses. Relatively few convalescent patients were included in the study, and early timepoints after natural infection were not analyzed.

Trimming accounts for 3 bases at V and 6 bases at J, while the number of junction bases matched to no gene is 2. Its CDR3 holds 14 amino acids, cysteine through phenylalanine. The CDR3 DNA has 42 bases and is translated from base 1. According to the germline V gene, CDR1 reads MDHEN and CDR2 reads SYDVKM. The method was PCR. At the Johns Hopkins FTIC core, DNA from the cultured CD4+ T cells underwent TCR sequencing with the Oncomine TCR Beta short-read assay. The QIAamp micro DNA kit was used to extract genomic DNA from the cultured CD4+ T cells. Oncomine TCR Beta libraries from cultured CD4+ T cells were pooled using unique dual indexes and sequenced on an Illumina iSeq 100. The study's own analysis went as follows. Non-productive sequences were removed, and CDR3s not starting with C, not ending with F or W, or shorter than 7 amino acids were discarded. The MANAFEST web application identified antigen-specific clonotypes by comparing peptide-stimulated wells against reference wells and other culture wells. For a clone to be called positive, the clone needed an FDR below 0.05, an odds ratio above 5, and a productive frequency above 0.1% in at least two of three replicate wells. Cross-reactive clonotypes were defined as significantly expanded in both SARS-CoV-2 spike wells and at least one common cold coronavirus spike condition. Using R version 3.6.1, CDR3 homology was evaluated through Levenshtein distances (stringdist) along with unrooted phylogenetic trees (ape). The public reads were quality trimmed at Q25 with fastp and then assembled into clones with MiXCR by TCRdb, keeping productive beta chains. When rows share a CDR3 protein, they turn into one entry using the most common DNA and genes. Clone size and V and J calls follow TCRdb, not the original study. For this sample there are around 25,000 distinct CDR3 sequences; roughly 42% appear just once. The ten largest account for approximately 7.9% of the sample.

The sequence joins TRBV28 to TRBJ2-4; TRBD2 lines up with 10 middle nucleotides. The clonotype originates from a human donor who had recovered from COVID-19. Sequencing input: CD4+ T cells from blood, cultured in vitro. The CDR3 corresponds to CASSFGLAVNIQYF. At the DNA level, the sequence is TGTGCCAGCAGTTTTGGACTAGCGGTAAACATTCAGTACTTC.